The source of this T cell receptor beta chain is a study of technical replicates of blood from a handful of donors. The CDR3 is 13 amino acids. Trimming took off 0 bases at V and 3 bases at J, with 6 bases between the two ends. The germline CDR1 and CDR2 sequences are SGHAT and FQNNGV. The data were produced by immunoSEQ multiplex PCR, yet TCRdb's version contains in-frame clones alone and is incomplete. The sample shows about 100,000 clones, 90% to 96% of them seen only once. The chain is built from TRBV11-2 and TRBJ2-7, with D unresolved. This clonotype was sampled from a human donor in good health. Sequenced: T cells isolated from PBMCs. As DNA, the CDR3 is TGTGCCAGCAGCTTAGACGTCGTCTACGAGCAGTACTTC. It encodes CASSLDVVYEQYF.